These 2 T cell receptor beta chains were sequenced from one sample in a study of blood T cell repertoires in COVID-19 (dated by TCRdb to 2020 to 2021). Library preparation employed the immunoSEQ multiplex PCR assay. Not all clones reach the TCRdb copy of this immuneACCESS table, which keeps in-frame sequences only. Checked studies attribute under half of the gap to unresolved V genes and leave the rest unexplained. Within this sample are around 56,000 clones, with around 86% of them counted one time only. The ten largest make up under 30% of the sample. Sequencing input: peripheral blood. These receptors were collected from a woman of 80 years or more with active or convalescent COVID-19.

This chain uses TRBV3-1 (or the pseudogene TRBV3-2) with TRBJ1-2; D remains unclear. The germline V and J ends were trimmed by 1 base and 4 bases, with 7 bases remaining between them. The germline gives CDR1 LGHDT, CDR2 YNNKEL (reference sequence). CDR3 length: 13 amino acids. The CDR3 region is CASSQAVSYGYTF. In DNA, the CDR3 is TGTGCCAGCAGCCAAGCGGTATCCTATGGCTACACCTTC.

The genes are TRBV28 and TRBJ1-1; D call uncertain. This CDR3 comprises 12 residues. V lost 8 bases and J lost 1, with 8 bases in between. Per germline, CDR1 MDHEN and CDR2 SYDVKM. CDR3 loop: CASSGRNTEAFF. The CDR3, as DNA: TGTGCCAGCTCCGGGAGGAACACTGAAGCTTTCTTT.